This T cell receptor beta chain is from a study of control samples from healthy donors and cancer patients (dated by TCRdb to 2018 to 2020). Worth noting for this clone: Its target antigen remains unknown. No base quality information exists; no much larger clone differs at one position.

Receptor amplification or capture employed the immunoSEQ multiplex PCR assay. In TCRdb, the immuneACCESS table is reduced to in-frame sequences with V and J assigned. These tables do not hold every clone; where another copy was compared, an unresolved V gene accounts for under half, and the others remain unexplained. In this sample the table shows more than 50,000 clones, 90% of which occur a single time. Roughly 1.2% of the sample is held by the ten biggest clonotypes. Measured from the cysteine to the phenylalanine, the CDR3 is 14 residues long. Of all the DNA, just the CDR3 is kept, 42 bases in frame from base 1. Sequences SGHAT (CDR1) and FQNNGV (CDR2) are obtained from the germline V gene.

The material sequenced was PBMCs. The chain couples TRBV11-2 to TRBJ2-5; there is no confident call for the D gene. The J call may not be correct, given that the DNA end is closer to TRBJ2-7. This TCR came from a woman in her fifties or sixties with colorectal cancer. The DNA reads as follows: TGTGCCAGCAGCTCACCACGGAACTCCTACGAGCAGTACTTC. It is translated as CASSSPRNSYEQYF.